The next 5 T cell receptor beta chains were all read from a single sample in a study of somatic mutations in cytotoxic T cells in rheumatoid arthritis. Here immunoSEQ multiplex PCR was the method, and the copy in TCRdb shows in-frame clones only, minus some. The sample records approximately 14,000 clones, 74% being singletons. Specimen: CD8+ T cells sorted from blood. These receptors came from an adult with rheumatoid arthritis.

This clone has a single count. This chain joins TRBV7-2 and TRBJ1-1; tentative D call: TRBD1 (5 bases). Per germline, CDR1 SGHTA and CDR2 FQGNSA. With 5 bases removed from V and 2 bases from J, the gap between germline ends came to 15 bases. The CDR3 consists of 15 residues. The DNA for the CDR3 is TGTGCCAGCAGCCCAGGGTGGGGCCGTAACACTGAAGCTTTCTTT. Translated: CASSPGWGRNTEAFF.

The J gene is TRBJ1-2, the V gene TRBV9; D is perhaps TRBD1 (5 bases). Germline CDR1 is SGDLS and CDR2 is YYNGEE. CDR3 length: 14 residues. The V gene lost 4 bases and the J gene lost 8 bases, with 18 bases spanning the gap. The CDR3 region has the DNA TGTGCCAGCAGCCCGGGGGACTTCCCTTTGGGCTACACCTTC. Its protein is CASSPGDFPLGYTF.

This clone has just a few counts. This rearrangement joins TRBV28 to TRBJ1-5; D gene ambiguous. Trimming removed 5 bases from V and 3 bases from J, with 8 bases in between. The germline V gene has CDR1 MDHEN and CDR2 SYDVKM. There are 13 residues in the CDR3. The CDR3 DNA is TGTGCCAGCAGTACCAGCCACAATCAGCCCCAGCATTTT. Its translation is CASSTSHNQPQHF.

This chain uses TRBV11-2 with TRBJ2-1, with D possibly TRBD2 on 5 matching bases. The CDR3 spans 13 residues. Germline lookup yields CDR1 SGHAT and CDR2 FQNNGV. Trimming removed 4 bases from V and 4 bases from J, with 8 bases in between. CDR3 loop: CASSSREYNEQFF. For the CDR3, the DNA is TGTGCCAGCAGCTCGAGGGAGTACAATGAGCAGTTCTTC. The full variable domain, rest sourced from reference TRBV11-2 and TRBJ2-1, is EAGVAQSPRYKIIEKRQSVAFWCNPISGHATLYWYQQILGQGPKLLIQFQNNGVVDDSQLPKDRFSAERLKGVDSTLKIQPAKLEDSAVYLCASSSREYNEQFFGPGTRLTVL.

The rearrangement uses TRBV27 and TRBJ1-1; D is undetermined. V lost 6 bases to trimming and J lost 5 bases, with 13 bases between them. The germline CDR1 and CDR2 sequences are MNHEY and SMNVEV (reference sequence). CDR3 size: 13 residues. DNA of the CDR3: TGTGCCAGCAGACATCCGGGAGGGACTGAAGCTTTCTTT. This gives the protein CASRHPGGTEAFF.